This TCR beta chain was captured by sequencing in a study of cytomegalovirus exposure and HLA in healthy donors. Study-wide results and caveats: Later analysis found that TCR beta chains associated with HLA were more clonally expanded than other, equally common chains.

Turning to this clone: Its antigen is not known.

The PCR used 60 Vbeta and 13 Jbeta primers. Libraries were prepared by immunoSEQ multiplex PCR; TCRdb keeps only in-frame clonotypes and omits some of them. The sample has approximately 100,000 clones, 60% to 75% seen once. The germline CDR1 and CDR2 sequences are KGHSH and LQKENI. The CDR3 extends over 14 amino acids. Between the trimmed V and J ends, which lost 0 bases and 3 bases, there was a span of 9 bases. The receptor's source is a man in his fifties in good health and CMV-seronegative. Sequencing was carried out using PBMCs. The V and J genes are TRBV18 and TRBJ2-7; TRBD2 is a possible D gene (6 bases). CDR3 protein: CASSPPGGDYEQYF. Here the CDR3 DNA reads TGTGCCAGCTCACCACCGGGCGGGGACTACGAGCAGTACTTC.